A single T cell receptor beta chain is shown here with its context. The antigen it binds to is not known. Nothing much larger sits one base from this clone, and base qualities are not available. The sample belongs to a study of cytomegalovirus exposure and HLA in healthy donors (dated by TCRdb to the late 2010s). In terms of the full investigation: According to an earlier analysis of a few hundred of the donors, about 179 million T cells yielded 90 million to 130 million unique TCR beta sequences and about 300 Gb of sequence data. About 300 gigabases of sequencing data and 70 million to 95 million unique TCR sequences made up an early release that covered several hundred HLA-typed donors. Of the roughly 400 genotyped donors, 70% to 90% were placed in the genetic ancestry cluster associated with self-reported Caucasian donors. The study was designed to test whether signatures of past pathogen exposure could be identified by cataloging public T cell receptors. Using immunosequencing, the study profiled T cell repertoires from 500 to 800 subjects and related those repertoires to cytomegalovirus serostatus. A separate validation cohort of over a hundred different subjects was used in addition to the roughly 720-subject first cohort. The study combined high-throughput TCR immunosequencing, statistical association of individual TCRs with disease status, and machine learning to predict cytomegalovirus infection status. In a later analysis, previously published TCR beta repertoires from several hundred donors were re-analyzed and high-resolution HLA genotyping was added so that TCR occurrence patterns could be studied. Rather than using new phenotypic data, the later analysis identified candidate immune exposures from TCR beta sequences and from how often those sequences occurred across donors. An earlier analysis of around 580 of the donors used high-throughput TCR beta sequencing to judge whether each TCR beta V gene segment behaved as functional or pseudogenic. Alongside the repertoire data, information on donor age, sex, ethnicity and CMV serostatus was compiled. A later genetic analysis used genome-wide SNP genotypes for about 55% of the 666 donors, treating that subset as a discovery cohort. Every discovery cohort repertoire had been produced on one sequencing platform. HLA typing included class I and class II loci at four-digit resolution. Typing coverage varied by locus: roughly 629-630 donors for A, B, C, DRB1 and DQB1; approximately 500 for DQA1; more than 600 for DPA1; some 470 for DPB1. Because of strong linkage in the cohort, four or five DR-DQ haplotypes were treated as single units for association and clustering. Among 300 to 500 genotyped donors of the cohort, an average of around 250,000 unique TCR beta nucleotide sequences was sequenced per donor, of which approximately 19% were non-productive.

Libraries were built with the immunoSEQ multiplex PCR assay. For the multiplex PCR, a mixture combining 60 forward primers for TCR Vbeta segments and 13 reverse primers for TCR Jbeta segments was used. The CDR3 region of rearranged TCR beta genes was amplified from genomic DNA with a multiplex PCR assay. Amplified TCR beta libraries were sequenced as 87-base-pair reads on the Illumina HiSeq System. The authors processed their data as follows. A later analysis counted some 80 million unique TCR beta chains across the 640 or so repertoires, and 9.5 million to 11 million of these chains were shared by at least two donors. A nearest-neighbor algorithm error-corrected the raw reads and collapsed the reads into unique sequences, merging closely related sequences to remove PCR and sequencing errors. V, D and J gene segments were assigned by aligning CDR3 sequences to IMGT reference sequences. For a sequence to be retained, a match of at least six nucleotides to both a V gene segment and a J gene segment was required. A rearrangement counted as productive if the CDR3 had no stop codons and remained in frame with V and J, and every other rearrangement counted as non-productive. CDR3 was defined according to IMGT convention as the region running from the second conserved V-encoded cysteine to the conserved J-encoded phenylalanine. The earlier analysis of roughly 590 of the donors excluded sequences that lacked an unambiguous match to a single V gene segment. An earlier analysis of just under 600 of the donors called V segments functional above 56.7% productive rearrangements and segregating when the between-donor standard deviation exceeded 5%. A statistical classification framework was built for diagnosing cytomegalovirus status from the catalog of TCR beta chain sequences. In a later analysis, V and J genes were assigned by comparing TCR nucleotide sequences against IMGT/GENE-DB human TR gene sequences. A later analysis assigned CDR3 sequences and most-parsimonious VDJ recombination scenarios with the TCRdist pipeline. A later analysis defined each TCR beta chain by its CDR3 amino acid sequence plus V-gene family, and excluded reads lacking a unique V-gene family. A later analysis removed roughly 590 highly shared, low-generation-probability nucleotide sequences to deal with suspected cross-contamination and a sequencing artifact. For each public chain, a later analysis derived a clonal expansion index from normalized ranks of inferred template counts within each repertoire. Generation probabilities in a later analysis came from a VDJ recombination model fitted to out-of-frame rearrangements, and those results were checked against IGoR. In a later analysis, TCR-TCR, TCR-HLA and TCR-CMV co-occurrence was scored with hypergeometric tests, and a repertoire-size bias correction was applied to TCR pairs. A later analysis estimated false discovery rates by permuting HLA or CMV assignments 20 times. A later analysis grouped co-occurring TCRs with DBSCAN, adding TCRdist sequence similarity when clustering within HLA-allele-positive subsets. Repertoires with fewer than 30,000 or more than 120,000 public chains, plus five repertoires with anomalous nucleotide sharing, were excluded from co-occurrence clustering. TCRdb obtained this table from immuneACCESS and retained in-frame rearrangements with V and J assigned. These tables miss some clones; where compared with another copy, unresolved V genes account for less than half of the shortfall, and the remainder is unexplained. V, J and clone size are those of that table, while D and trimming were read from the DNA. In this sample the table shows about 170,000 clones, 77% of which occur a single time. About 3.1% of the sample comes from the top ten.

The investigation overall reported the following: The study listed around 160 TCR beta chains as associated with cytomegalovirus. In a later analysis, HLA-associated TCR beta chains showed more clonal expansion and lower generation probabilities than non-associated chains that were equally common. Broadly in line with IMGT annotations, most TCR beta V segments showed up in productive rearrangements about 87% or about 30% of the time in an earlier analysis of 587 of the donors. In a later analysis, several top co-occurrence clusters were reported to appear linked to parvovirus B19, influenza, CMV and Epstein-Barr virus. The classifier was reported to diagnose cytomegalovirus status with high specificity and sensitivity in both the original cohort and the validation cohort. According to a later analysis, most CMV-associated TCR beta chains appeared to be HLA-restricted, and the HLA associations seemed to be driven largely by CMV exposure. A further reported finding was that TCR beta sequences accurately predicted the HLA-A and HLA-B alleles for most subjects in the first cohort. Because some donors lacked HLA typing at each locus, the association tests relied only on the typed subset. While some public TCRs were present in many individuals, most TCR sequences turned up only very rarely across donors. For the cohort, immune exposure information was limited to CMV serostatus. Assigning TCR associations to individual alleles was difficult when HLA alleles, especially DR and DQ, strongly co-occurred. A cluster of highly shared sequence variants was judged likely to represent a technical artifact of the sequencing pipeline. According to the authors, the approach could potentially be generalized to other disease states and immunological phenotypes. Roughly uniform sequencing depth across donors was assumed in presence/absence analyses, although this assumption may not hold. An association between a missense DCLRE1C variant and V-gene and J-gene trimming of TCR beta chains was found in a later genetic analysis and replicated in an independent cohort. Correlated functional status among segregating V segments might be attributable to linkage disequilibrium, but an unknown experimental factor could not be ruled out. A later analysis found that TCR association rates varied across HLA loci, with DRB1 alleles showing the most associated TCRs and HLA-C alleles the fewest. In this cohort, only TCR beta chains were sequenced, and detectable features were limited by the absence of alpha or paired-chain data. Specific HLA alleles were associated with 15,000 to 20,000 TCR beta sequences at a false discovery rate of 0.05 in a later analysis. Because counts were too low, seventeen rarely observed V segments, including chromosome 9 orphons, were excluded from the earlier analysis of under 650 of the donors. Compared with the approximately 670-donor mean, donors in an Asian-associated ancestry cluster had fewer N-insertions in productive TCRs, according to a later genetic analysis. Three of the identified cytomegalovirus-associated TCR beta chains were confirmed in vitro to be specific for cytomegalovirus antigens. Some IMGT-functional V segments, including TRBV6-2 and TRBV6-3, could not be distinguished by the 87-base-pair reads and were therefore excluded.

The cohort was made up of under 800 healthy bone marrow donors. At the time of sampling, all cohort members were nominally healthy, though unrecorded immune exposures were likely present. The donor tested CMV seronegative and was one of the 352 seronegative cohort members. A peripheral blood sample was provided by each donor, and peripheral blood mononuclear cells were used for TCR beta sequencing. The Qiagen DNeasy Blood Extraction Kit was used to extract genomic DNA from the blood cell samples. For CDR1 and CDR2, the germline V gene lists SNHLY and FYNNEI. V and J are trimmed by 6 bases and 5 bases, and the gene matches miss 7 bases of the junction. The cysteine opens and the phenylalanine closes a CDR3 of 14 amino acids. Here the CDR3 DNA is all that survives: 42 bases in frame from base 1.

The rearrangement joined TRBV2 to TRBJ1-5; 7 central nucleotides agree with TRBD1. Material: PBMCs. This clonotype was obtained from a female donor in good health and CMV-seronegative. The sequence in DNA is TGTGCCAGCAGCGTCGGAGGGGGCGATCAGCCCCAGCATTTT. This yields the protein CASSVGGGDQPQHF.